The 25 T cell receptor beta chains below come from one sample, sequenced in a study of graft-versus-host responses after intestinal transplantation. No antigen has been assigned to these receptors. Using immunoSEQ multiplex PCR, the repertoire was profiled, and TCRdb retains in-frame clones only, with some absent. Of about 93,000 clones listed, about four fifths are singletons. Sequencing was performed on unstimulated CD4+ T cells sorted from spleen or lymph node cells, taken before intestinal transplant. These receptors were taken from a human donor who received an intestinal transplant.

The genes are TRBV2 and TRBJ1-1; 7 bases agree with TRBD1. This CDR3 is built from 13 residues. Germline V lookup: CDR1 SNHLY, CDR2 FYNNEI. The trim removed 6 bases at V and 4 bases at J, leaving 5 bases unmatched. The CDR3 here is CASRWDRATEAFF. The DNA of the CDR3 is TGTGCCAGCAGATGGGACAGAGCCACTGAAGCTTTCTTT.

CDR3 protein: CASSQGQGAGNEQFF. CDR3 sequence (DNA): TGTGCCAGCTCACAGGGACAGGGGGCGGGGAATGAGCAGTTCTTC. The chain recombines TRBV18 with TRBJ2-1; 12 bases are shared with TRBD1. This CDR3 has 15 residues. Germline CDR1 is KGHSH and CDR2 is LQKENI. After removal of 4 bases from V and 7 bases from J, the junction contained 5 bases not matched to a gene.

This rearrangement joins TRBV18 to TRBJ1-2, with D unclear. The germline CDR1 and CDR2 sequences are KGHSH and LQKENI. Trimming removed 0 bases from V and 7 bases from J, with 12 bases in between. The CDR3 covers 14 residues. The CDR3 DNA is TGTGCCAGCTCACCACCCCAACCCGAGGGTGGCTACACCTTC. This gives the protein CASSPPQPEGGYTF.

Of note for this clone: Other DNA variants within this sample encode the same CDR3. The chain joins TRBV18 to TRBJ2-7; 9 bases line up with TRBD2. Per germline, CDR1 KGHSH and CDR2 LQKENI. The junction had 4 bases not matched to a gene; V was cut back by 3 bases and J by 4 bases. This CDR3 contains 14 residues. DNA of the CDR3: TGTGCCAGCTCACCGGGACTAGCCACATACGAGCAGTACTTC. Protein: CASSPGLATYEQYF.

The V call is TRBV20-1, the J call TRBJ1-1, with D possibly matching TRBD1 (5 bases). Per germline, CDR1 DFQATT and CDR2 SNEGSKA (reference sequence). The CDR3 is made up of 11 amino acids. V was pared by 3 bases and J by 10 bases, with 12 bases between. The CDR3 coding sequence is TGCAGTGCTAGGGGGGGTGAGTTAGCTTTCTTT. Translation: CSARGGELAFF.

This clone was seen only a few times. This rearrangement joins TRBV4-1 to TRBJ1-3, with D possibly TRBD1 on 6 matching bases. Germline lookup yields CDR1 MGHRA and CDR2 YSYEKL. V shed 4 bases and J shed 8 bases, with 15 bases lying between them. This CDR3 comprises 14 residues. As DNA, the CDR3 is TGCGCCAGCAGCCGCCGCCGGGACACCTACACCATATATTTT. This codes for CASSRRRDTYTIYF.

This clone was observed a handful of times. This chain joins TRBV28 and TRBJ1-5, with 7 bases that match TRBD1. Looked up from germline, CDR1 is MDHEN and CDR2 is SYDVKM. This CDR3 is 16 amino acids long. J gave up 3 bases and V 6 bases, and 11 bases lay outside the gene matches. DNA for the CDR3: TGTGCCAGCAGGGGGCCCGAACAGGGGATCAATCAGCCCCAGCATTTT. Translated, it gives CASRGPEQGINQPQHF.

The chain recombines TRBV2 with TRBJ2-1, with TRBD2 matching 9 bases. CDR1 and CDR2 from the germline V gene are SNHLY and FYNNEI. This CDR3 is 14 amino acids long. The trim removed 7 bases at V and 2 bases at J, leaving 3 bases unmatched. CDR3 amino acids: CASIAGAPYNEQFF. The DNA of the CDR3 is TGTGCCAGCATAGCGGGGGCTCCCTACAATGAGCAGTTCTTC.

This clone was recorded only once. The chain links TRBV5-4 to TRBJ2-1; D not certain. Germline-derived CDR1 and CDR2 are SGHNT and YYREEE (reference sequence). The CDR3 runs 15 residues. V lost 0 bases, J lost 7 bases, and 14 bases lay in between. The CDR3 nucleotides are TGTGCCAGCAGCTTGGACCCCCATGCTCGGAATGAGCAGTTCTTC. Amino acids: CASSLDPHARNEQFF.

The rearrangement links TRBV5-1 to TRBJ2-1; TRBD1 agrees at 10 bases. V was pared by 6 bases and J by 2 bases, with 5 bases of the junction left unmatched. Germline V lookup: CDR1 SGHRS, CDR2 YFSETQ. The CDR3 spans 15 residues. CDR3 nucleotide sequence: TGCGCCAGCATGTCCGGGACAGGGGCCTACAATGAGCAGTTCTTC. Encoded protein: CASMSGTGAYNEQFF.

This chain connects TRBV6-5 to TRBJ2-1; possibly TRBD2 for D (5 bases). The CDR3 sequence is 15 residues long. V dropped 6 bases and J dropped 1 base, with 13 bases sitting between them. Germline CDR1 reads MNHEY; CDR2 reads SVGAGI. The DNA of the CDR3 is TGTGCCAGCAGCTCCCGGGGTGGGTCCTACAATGAGCAGTTCTTC. This codes for CASSSRGGSYNEQFF.

Here the CDR3 reads CASSRTGVGWQYF. DNA of the CDR3: TGTGCCAGCAGCCGGACAGGGGTCGGGTGGCAGTACTTC. The J gene is TRBJ2-7, the V gene TRBV11-2; 9 bases fit TRBD1. The CDR3 runs to 13 residues. V shed 5 bases and J 9 bases; nucleotides not matched to a gene: 8. Germline V gives CDR1 SGHAT, CDR2 FQNNGV.

This clone was counted a single time. V and J are TRBV28 and TRBJ1-1, with TRBD1 matching over 7 bases. The V gene end was trimmed by 1 base and the J gene end by 3 bases; junction bases not matched to a gene: 20. Germline-derived CDR1 and CDR2 are MDHEN and SYDVKM. The CDR3 has 20 residues. CDR3 nucleotide sequence: TGTGCCAGCAGTTTATTCGCCCGGTGGAGACAGGGAGGACGGGACACTGAAGCTTTCTTT. Its protein product is CASSLFARWRQGGRDTEAFF. Full variable domain (rest looked up from reference TRBV28 and TRBJ1-1): DVKVTQSSRYLVKRTGEKVFLECVQDMDHENMFWYRQDPGLGLRLIYFSYDVKMKEKGDIPEGYSVSREKKERFSLILESASTNQTSMYLCASSLFARWRQGGRDTEAFFGQGTRLTVV.

The chain has TRBV28 and TRBJ2-7; possible D gene TRBD1, 6 bases. From germline, CDR1 is MDHEN and CDR2 SYDVKM. CDR3 length: 14 amino acids. Between the trimmed V and J ends, which lost 5 bases and 3 bases, there was a span of 14 bases. The DNA of the CDR3 is TGTGCCAGCAGTGAACAGGGCTCCTACTACGAGCAGTACTTC. This gives the protein CASSEQGSYYEQYF.

In its sample, this clone was seen once. The V gene is TRBV14, the J gene TRBJ2-7; 8 nucleotides align to TRBD2. The CDR3 has 16 amino acids. With 3 bases clipped from V and 5 bases from J, the junction kept 12 bases outside the gene matches. Germline values: CDR1 SGHDN, CDR2 FVKESK. The CDR3 here is CASSQRITGGRNEQYF. In DNA, the CDR3 is TGTGCCAGCAGCCAGAGAATTACGGGGGGGAGGAACGAGCAGTACTTC.

This clone came up many times. The V call is TRBV6-5, the J call TRBJ2-2; unclear D gene. The CDR3 is made up of 12 amino acids. V gave up 7 bases and J gave up 0 bases, with 3 bases separating them. Germline assignment: CDR1 MNHEY and CDR2 SVGAGI. The CDR3 sequence: CASTSNTGELFF. The CDR3 DNA is TGTGCCAGCACCTCGAACACCGGGGAGCTGTTTTTT.

Only a few counts were recorded for this clone. Here the CDR3 reads CASTNTGTGANTGELFF. The CDR3 nucleotides read TGCGCCAGCACCAACACCGGGACAGGGGCGAACACCGGGGAGCTGTTTTTT. V and J are TRBV5-1 and TRBJ2-2, with TRBD1 matching 10 bases. CDR1 is SGHRS, CDR2 YFSETQ, per germline. This CDR3 contains 17 residues. V shed 6 bases and J 0 bases; nucleotides not matched to a gene: 8. The full variable domain, with the rest looked up from reference TRBV5-1 and TRBJ2-2, is KAGVTQTPRYLIKTRGQQVTLSCSPISGHRSVSWYQQTPGQGLQFLFEYFSETQRNKGNFPGRFSGRQFSNSRSEMNVSTLELGDSALYLCASTNTGTGANTGELFFGEGSRLTVL.

The chain employs TRBV5-4 and TRBJ2-1; TRBD1 matches at 9 bases. This CDR3 spans 16 amino acids. Trimming took 0 bases from V and 6 from J; bases not matched to a gene: 7. Germline V lookup: CDR1 SGHNT, CDR2 YYREEE (reference sequence). CDR3 DNA sequence: TGTGCCAGCAGCTTGGCGACCGGACAGGGGTCCAATGAGCAGTTCTTC. Translating gives CASSLATGQGSNEQFF.

This chain connects TRBV7-3 to TRBJ2-4, with D possibly TRBD1 on 6 matching bases. Between the trimmed V and J ends, which lost 4 bases and 16 bases, there was a span of 20 bases. The CDR3 loop spans 13 amino acids. Germline V gene data show CDR1 as SGHTA and CDR2 as FQGTGA. For the CDR3, the DNA is TGTGCCAGCAGCTACTCCCCTACAGGGTTAGTCTACTTC. Its protein product is CASSYSPTGLVYF. Filled out from reference TRBV7-3 and TRBJ2-4, the complete variable domain reads GAGVSQTPSNKVTEKGKYVELRCDPISGHTALYWYRQSLGQGPEFLIYFQGTGAADDSGLPNDRFFAVRPEGSVSTLKIQRTERGDSAVYLCASSYSPTGLVYFGAGTRLSVL.

V gene TRBV5-1 combines with J gene TRBJ2-3, with TRBD2 matching 13 bases. Germline CDR1 SGHRS, CDR2 YFSETQ. The V segment lost 4 bases and the J segment 0 bases; nucleotides outside the gene matches: 5. The CDR3 contains 17 residues. The CDR3 nucleotides read TGCGCCAGCAGCCGGGGACTAGCGGGAACTAGCACAGATACGCAGTATTTT. Translating gives CASSRGLAGTSTDTQYF.

The chain has TRBV18 and TRBJ2-1; 14 positions agree with TRBD2. Germline-derived CDR1 and CDR2 are KGHSH and LQKENI. V gave up 5 bases and J gave up 9 bases; unmatched junction bases: 6. The CDR3 loop spans 15 amino acids. CDR3 region: CASSSGTSGRGEQFF. The CDR3 DNA reads TGTGCCAGCTCATCGGGGACTAGCGGGAGAGGTGAGCAGTTCTTC.

The chain combines TRBV7-8 with TRBJ1-6, with 7 positions matching TRBD1. Trimming removed 5 bases from V and 4 bases from J; junction bases left unmatched: 8. CDR1 SGHVS and CDR2 FQNEAQ come from the germline V gene. The CDR3 has 16 amino acids. The CDR3 DNA reads TGTGCCAGCAGCCAGACTCGACAGGGATATAATTCACCCCTCCACTTT. Translated: CASSQTRQGYNSPLHF.

The chain links TRBV11-2 to TRBJ2-7, with TRBD2 identical over 7 bases. In germline, CDR1 is SGHAT, CDR2 FQNNGV. The CDR3 sequence is 14 residues long. Trimming cost V 3 bases and J 4 bases; bases outside gene matches: 6. CDR3 in amino acids: CASSLGLAAYEQYF. As DNA, the CDR3 is TGTGCCAGCAGCTTGGGGCTAGCGGCTTACGAGCAGTACTTC.

Of note for this clone: The junction and the germline gene differ at one end; a read error may be behind it. As DNA, the CDR3 is TGTGCCAGCAGCCGCTCCGGGACAGAGAATGAAAAGCTGTTTTTT. As protein: CASSRSGTENEKLFF. The chain carries TRBV4-2 and TRBJ1-4; 7 bases agree with TRBD1. Germline CDR1 reads LGHNA; CDR2 reads YNFKEQ. The CDR3 has 15 residues.

The chain employs TRBV4-1 and TRBJ1-2; TRBD1 is a possible D gene (5 bases). CDR1 and CDR2 from the germline V gene are MGHRA and YSYEKL. Deletions cut 0 bases from V and 1 base from J, with 21 bases between. This CDR3 region has 19 residues. In nucleotides, the CDR3 is TGCGCCAGCAGCCAAGAGAGGAGGGCCAGGGCGGCGGGTAACTATGGCTACACCTTC. Encoded protein: CASSQERRARAAGNYGYTF.